The 10 T cell receptor beta chains below come from one sample, sequenced in a study of blood T cell repertoires in COVID-19 (TCRdb year 2020). The library was made by the immunoSEQ multiplex PCR assay. TCRdb re-hosts the immuneACCESS table, in-frame sequences only. Its copies lack some clones; in the studies checked, an unresolved V gene accounts for under half of them, and the cause for the rest is not known. Across this sample there are 35,000 to 50,000 clones, with about 85% seen only once. The top ten hold roughly an eighth of the sample. The sample consisted of peripheral blood. Receptors were obtained from a human donor in a cohort sampled during active COVID-19.

CDR3 residues: CASSSLTAQLNSPLHF. CDR3 nucleotide sequence: TGTGCCAGCAGCTCTCTAACAGCTCAACTTAATTCACCCCTCCACTTT. V usage is TRBV5-6 and J usage is TRBJ1-6, with D hard to call. The CDR3 extends over 16 amino acids. V shed 3 bases and J shed 6 bases, with 16 bases lying between them. In germline, CDR1 is SGHDT, CDR2 YYEEEE.

J is TRBJ2-7 and V is TRBV27; TRBD2 agrees at 16 bases. CDR1 and CDR2 (germline): MNHEY, SMNVEV (reference sequence). This CDR3 contains 17 residues. V was pared by 8 bases and J by 0 bases, with 7 bases of the junction left unmatched. CDR3 residues: CASPGGLAGGSSYEQYF. CDR3 DNA: TGTGCCAGCCCTGGGGGACTAGCGGGGGGGAGCTCCTACGAGCAGTACTTC.

The chain links TRBV19 to TRBJ1-3, with 7 positions matching TRBD1. The CDR3 runs to 16 residues. In germline, CDR1 is LNHDA, CDR2 SQIVND (reference sequence). The trim removed 5 bases at V and 0 bases at J, leaving 7 bases unmatched. The CDR3 sequence is CASSPYRDSSGNTIYF. CDR3 nucleotide sequence: TGTGCCAGTAGTCCATACCGGGACAGCTCTGGAAACACCATATATTTT.

The V gene is TRBV7-2, the J gene TRBJ2-3; 13 nucleotides agree with TRBD2. The CDR3 totals 17 residues. The V and J ends lost 1 base and 4 bases, in that order; junction bases with no gene match: 5. The germline V gene encodes CDR1 SGHTA and CDR2 FQGNSA. The CDR3 DNA is TGTGCCAGCAGCTTAGGGACTAGCGGGGGAGGGGCAGATACGCAGTATTTT. The encoded protein is CASSLGTSGGGADTQYF.

The V and J genes are TRBV19 and TRBJ2-2, with a weak D call TRBD1 (6 bases). The V end lost 5 bases, the J end lost 5 bases, and 12 bases lay between the germline ends. The CDR3 contains 14 residues. The germline CDR1 and CDR2 sequences are LNHDA and SQIVND (reference sequence). The CDR3, as DNA: TGTGCCAGTAGTCCACAGGGTAGGACCGGGGAGCTGTTTTTT. Its translation: CASSPQGRTGELFF.

This clone has just one count. The CDR3 spells CASSPHSGGAGELFF. DNA of the CDR3: TGTGCCAGTAGTCCTCATAGCGGGGGGGCCGGGGAGCTGTTTTTT. The rearrangement joins TRBV19 to TRBJ2-2; 11 positions match TRBD2. V was pared by 5 bases and J by 6 bases, with 5 bases of the junction left unmatched. This CDR3 spans 15 amino acids. Per the germline V gene, CDR1 is LNHDA and CDR2 is SQIVND (reference sequence).

This clone was detected once. The chain is built from TRBV30 and TRBJ1-1, with no clear D. Trimming cost V 5 bases and J 3 bases, with 13 bases left between them. CDR1 is GTSNPN and CDR2 is SVGIG in the germline V gene (reference sequence). CDR3 length equals 13 residues. The CDR3 DNA reads as TGTGCCTGGGCGAGGTCCGCGGACACTGAAGCTTTCTTT. It encodes CAWARSADTEAFF.

The rearrangement joins TRBV9 to TRBJ1-3; 9 bases line up with TRBD1. Germline V gene data show CDR1 as SGDLS and CDR2 as YYNGEE. The CDR3 covers 15 residues. With 3 bases clipped from V and 3 bases from J, the junction kept 4 bases outside the gene matches. Written as DNA, the CDR3 is TGTGCCAGCAGCGCGGACAGGGGAGTTGGAAACACCATATATTTT. This codes for CASSADRGVGNTIYF.

The chain combines TRBV6-6 with TRBJ2-2; 7 bases are shared with TRBD2. Germline V CDR1 and CDR2: MNHNY, SVGAGI (reference sequence). Unmatched junction bases numbered 5, after V lost 6 bases and J lost 4 bases. CDR3 length equals 14 residues. The CDR3 bases are TGTGCCAGCAGGAGCGGGGACGGCACCGGGGAGCTGTTTTTT. The encoded protein is CASRSGDGTGELFF.

The gene calls are TRBV2 and TRBJ2-2; a weak D match, TRBD1 (5 bases). Germline CDR1 SNHLY, CDR2 FYNNEI. Trimming left V 6 bases short and J 3 bases short, with 14 bases between. This CDR3 is 15 amino acids long. CDR3 sequence: CASSGAQGYTGELFF. CDR3 DNA sequence: TGTGCCAGCAGCGGAGCTCAGGGTTACACCGGGGAGCTGTTTTTT.